A selection of T cell receptor beta chains follows, all from one sample in a study of blood T cell repertoires in COVID-19. Some clones are missing from TCRdb's copy, which holds only in-frame ones; the method was immunoSEQ multiplex PCR. The table records more than 85,000 clones, 87% of them present only once. Sequencing was performed on peripheral blood. These receptors were obtained from a human donor in a cohort sampled during active COVID-19. Both conserved end residues are part of each CDR3. D genes are given only for firm matches. The size field is filled for only some rows; it gives once, few, many or a size class.

j_gene | v_gene | len | abundance | d_gene | CDR3aa | CDR3nt
TRBJ1-6 | TRBV27 | 15 | - | - | CASSLGGQRNSPLHF | TGTGCCAGCAGTTTAGGAGGGCAGCGCAATTCACCCCTCCACTTT
TRBJ2-7 | TRBV14 | 14 | - | - | CASSQGAGYYEQYF | TGTGCCAGCAGCCAAGGGGCAGGATACTACGAGCAGTACTTC
TRBJ2-7 | TRBV28 | 14 | - | - | CASSIQGTRHEQYF | TGTGCCAGCAGCATACAGGGGACTCGCCACGAGCAGTACTTC
TRBJ1-4 | TRBV4-3 | 17 | - | TRBD1 | CASSQDTTGGSNEKLFF | TGCGCCAGCAGCCAAGACACAACAGGGGGAAGTAATGAAAAACTGTTTTTT
TRBJ2-7 | TRBV3-1/TRBV3-2 | 14 | - | - | CASSQKTVTYEQYF | TGTGCCAGCAGCCAAAAGACAGTTACCTACGAGCAGTACTTC
TRBJ1-5 | TRBV30 | 16 | - | TRBD1 | CAWSDRTGGAQQPQHF | TGTGCCTGGAGCGACCGGACAGGGGGCGCTCAGCAGCCCCAGCATTTT
TRBJ1-3 | TRBV19 | 16 | few | TRBD1 | CASSTTGQGLGNTIYF | TGTGCCAGTAGTACGACTGGACAGGGATTGGGAAACACCATATATTTT
TRBJ2-2 | TRBV10-3 | 15 | - | TRBD2 | CAIGRASGSPGELFF | TGTGCCATCGGGAGGGCTAGCGGGAGTCCCGGGGAGCTGTTTTTT
TRBJ2-2 | TRBV19 | 15 | - | - | CASSGAELYTGELFF | TGTGCCAGCTCAGGGGCCGAGCTCTACACCGGGGAGCTGTTTTTT
TRBJ2-4 | TRBV18 | 16 | - | - | CASSPIEGLAKNIQYF | TGTGCCAGCTCACCTATTGAGGGACTAGCCAAAAACATTCAGTACTTC
TRBJ1-4 | TRBV9 | 15 | - | TRBD1 | CASSAGGTGIEKLFF | TGTGCCAGCAGCGCGGGAGGGACAGGGATTGAAAAACTGTTTTTT
TRBJ1-4 | TRBV7-6 | 16 | - | TRBD1 | CASSPNSGQGYEKLFF | TGTGCCAGCAGCCCCAATTCGGGACAGGGTTATGAAAAACTGTTTTTT
TRBJ1-3 | TRBV6-1 | 14 | - | - | CASSDTGSGNTIYF | TGTGCCAGCAGTGATACAGGGTCCGGAAACACCATATATTTT
TRBJ2-5 | TRBV11-2 | 14 | - | TRBD1 | CASSASGGGETQYF | TGTGCCAGCAGCGCGTCAGGGGGCGGGGAGACCCAGTACTTC
TRBJ2-5 | TRBV5-4 | 15 | - | TRBD1 | CASSVGQGNYETQYF | TGTGCCAGCAGCGTCGGACAGGGTAATTACGAGACCCAGTACTTC
TRBJ2-1 | TRBV2 | 18 | - | - | CASSPGERRDTVYNEQFF | TGTGCCAGCAGCCCAGGGGAGAGACGGGACACGGTCTACAATGAGCAGTTCTTC
TRBJ2-1 | TRBV5-1 | 15 | - | - | CASRPAGSAHHEQFF | TGCGCCAGCCGGCCGGCGGGGAGCGCCCACCATGAGCAGTTCTTC